The T cell receptor (beta chain) described here comes from a study of blood T cell repertoires in COVID-19. Overall study: COVID-19 samples from acute and convalescent phases originated in the United States, Italy and Spain. The analysed material was cDNA or gDNA that came from T cells, B-cell-depleted T cells, or PBMCs.

CDR1 and CDR2 (germline): LNHDA, SQIVND (reference sequence). Trimming stripped 3 bases from V and 0 bases from J, with 18 bases between. The CDR3 length is 17 residues. Profiled with immunoSEQ multiplex PCR; TCRdb holds only in-frame clones, not every one. The sample lists about 75,000 clones; around 90% were seen once. The source material was peripheral blood. V usage is TRBV19 and J usage is TRBJ2-7, with D perhaps matching TRBD1 (5 bases). The clonotype originates from a human donor in a cohort sampled during active COVID-19. Here the CDR3 DNA reads TGTGCCAGTAGTATCTCCATGGACACCTCCCGCTCCTACGAGCAGTACTTC. Its protein is CASSISMDTSRSYEQYF.